A single sample gave rise to the 4 T cell receptor beta chains below, sequenced in a study of blood T cell repertoires in COVID-19. TCRdb's copy holds only in-frame clones and misses some; the assay was immunoSEQ multiplex PCR. There are 150,000 to 200,000 clones in the sample; more than 75% occur only once, and 15% to 20% lies in the top ten. Sequencing was carried out using peripheral blood. The receptors were gathered from a person aged 70 to 85 with COVID-19, enrolled during active disease.

The sample holds one count of this clone. This sequence joins TRBV28 and TRBJ1-5; 8 bases map to TRBD1. J was trimmed by 5 bases and V by 4 bases; bases with no gene match: 7. Germline CDR1 and CDR2: MDHEN and SYDVKM. The CDR3 covers 15 residues. The CDR3 DNA sequence: TGTGCCAGCAGTTCCGGACAGGGTCGAGATCAGCCCCAGCATTTT. It translates to CASSSGQGRDQPQHF.

In DNA form, the CDR3 reads TGCGCCAGCAGCTTGGCCGTGGCGGGGCCTAATACGCAGTATTTT. It encodes CASSLAVAGPNTQYF. The gene calls are TRBV5-1 and TRBJ2-3, with a weak D call TRBD2 (6 bases). The CDR3 has 15 residues. Between the trimmed V and J ends, which lost 0 bases and 7 bases, there was a span of 15 bases. The germline gives CDR1 SGHRS, CDR2 YFSETQ. The variable domain in full, completed from reference TRBV5-1 and TRBJ2-3, reads KAGVTQTPRYLIKTRGQQVTLSCSPISGHRSVSWYQQTPGQGLQFLFEYFSETQRNKGNFPGRFSGRQFSNSRSEMNVSTLELGDSALYLCASSLAVAGPNTQYFGPGTRLTVL.

V and J are TRBV4-2 and TRBJ2-7; 9 bases map to TRBD2. V lost 4 bases to trimming and J lost 1 base; unmatched junction nucleotides: 2. The CDR3 runs 14 residues. CDR1 LGHNA and CDR2 YNFKEQ come from the germline V gene. The CDR3 sequence is CASSPAGGSYEQYF. The CDR3 DNA follows: TGTGCCAGCAGCCCAGCGGGAGGATCCTACGAGCAGTACTTC.

This sequence joins TRBV7-9 and TRBJ2-4; D is possibly TRBD1 (6 bases). The V end lost 4 bases, the J end lost 5 bases, and 18 bases lay between the germline ends. This CDR3 is 16 amino acids long. Germline V CDR1 and CDR2: SEHNR, FQNEAQ (reference sequence). DNA for the CDR3: TGTGCCAGCAGCTCATCCCGCAGGGGTGGAGAAAACATTCAGTACTTC. It encodes CASSSSRRGGENIQYF. The full variable domain, in which reference TRBV7-9 and TRBJ2-4 provide the parts outside the CDR3, is DTGVSQNPRHKITKRGQNVTFRCDPISEHNRLYWYRQTLGQGPEFLTYFQNEAQLEKSRLLSDRFSAERPKGSFSTLEIQRTEQGDSAMYLCASSSSRRGGENIQYFGAGTRLSVL.